One sample yielded the 8 T cell receptor beta chains listed below, sequenced in a study of cytomegalovirus exposure and HLA in healthy donors. Primers included in the PCR were 60 Vbeta and 13 Jbeta primers. Assay: immunoSEQ multiplex PCR; the TCRdb copy retains only in-frame clones and omits some. The sample yields 150,000 to 200,000 clones, around 80% seen once. The sample consisted of PBMCs. These receptors were collected from a male donor in good health and CMV-seropositive.

The CDR3 bases are TGTGCCAGCAGCCAAAGCGCGGGAGGTCTAGACACAGATACGCAGTATTTT. Translating it yields CASSQSAGGLDTDTQYF. The genes are TRBV4-2 and TRBJ2-3; TRBD2 matches 8 bases. J was trimmed by 2 bases and V by 2 bases; bases with no gene match: 9. Germline V CDR1 and CDR2: LGHNA, YNFKEQ. The CDR3 is 17 amino acids.

The chain has TRBV30 and TRBJ1-5, with TRBD1 matching over 7 bases. The ends lost 0 bases at V and 2 bases at J; junction bases unmatched: 4. The CDR3 length is 15 residues. CDR1 is GTSNPN, CDR2 SVGIG, per germline (reference sequence). CDR3 sequence reads: CAWSVQGLGNQPQHF. The CDR3 nucleotides read TGTGCCTGGAGTGTACAGGGGTTGGGCAATCAGCCCCAGCATTTT.

The chain employs TRBV9 and TRBJ1-5; D is perhaps TRBD1 (6 bases). The CDR3 loop spans 13 amino acids. Germline CDR1 and CDR2: SGDLS and YYNGEE. V lost 3 bases and J 7 bases, leaving 11 bases between the germline ends. The CDR3 region has the DNA TGTGCCAGCAGCGCGGCAGGGGACCAGCCCCAGCATTTT. This gives the protein CASSAAGDQPQHF. Supplemented by reference TRBV9 and TRBJ1-5, the full variable domain reads DSGVTQTPKHLITATGQRVTLRCSPRSGDLSVYWYQQSLDQGLQFLIQYYNGEERAKGNILERFSAQQFPDLHSELNLSSLELGDSALYFCASSAAGDQPQHFGDGTRLSIL.

This chain links TRBV18 with TRBJ1-2, with TRBD1 matching 9 bases. V trimming: 4 bases; J trimming: 2 bases; junction bases outside the gene matches: 2. In germline, CDR1 is KGHSH, CDR2 LQKENI. The CDR3 contains 14 residues. CDR3 DNA sequence: TGTGCCAGCTCACGGGACAGGGAAAACTATGGCTACACCTTC. Translated: CASSRDRENYGYTF.

The genes are TRBV27 and TRBJ2-7; D is unresolved. Trimming took 3 bases from V and 1 from J, leaving 7 bases between them. The germline gives CDR1 MNHEY, CDR2 SMNVEV (reference sequence). The CDR3 spans 13 residues. The CDR3 DNA follows: TGTGCCAGCAGTTTCGGCGGTTCCTACGAGCAGTACTTC. Its translation: CASSFGGSYEQYF.

Here the CDR3 reads CAIPVGNYGYTF. CDR3 sequence (DNA): TGTGCCATCCCAGTTGGTAACTATGGCTACACCTTC. The J gene is TRBJ1-2, the V gene TRBV10-3, with D unresolved. Trimming removed 8 bases from V and 1 base from J, with 8 bases in between. This CDR3 has 12 residues. CDR1 and CDR2 (germline): ENHRY, SYGVKD.

This clone was seen only a few times. J is TRBJ2-7 and V is TRBV4-1; 13 bases agree with TRBD2. From germline, CDR1 is MGHRA and CDR2 YSYEKL. V dropped 4 bases and J dropped 9; count of bases not matched to a gene: 9. The CDR3 extends over 15 amino acids. As DNA, the CDR3 is TGCGCCAGCAGCCGGGGGTGGACTAGCGGGAGAGTGCAGTACTTC. Amino acids: CASSRGWTSGRVQYF.

The chain links TRBV28 to TRBJ1-1; D is uncertain. The V gene lost 7 bases and the J gene lost 7 bases, with 13 bases spanning the gap. Germline values: CDR1 MDHEN, CDR2 SYDVKM. This CDR3 is 12 amino acids long. The DNA for the CDR3 is TGTGCCAGCAATCACCTAGAAAATGAAGCTTTCTTT. Protein sequence: CASNHLENEAFF.